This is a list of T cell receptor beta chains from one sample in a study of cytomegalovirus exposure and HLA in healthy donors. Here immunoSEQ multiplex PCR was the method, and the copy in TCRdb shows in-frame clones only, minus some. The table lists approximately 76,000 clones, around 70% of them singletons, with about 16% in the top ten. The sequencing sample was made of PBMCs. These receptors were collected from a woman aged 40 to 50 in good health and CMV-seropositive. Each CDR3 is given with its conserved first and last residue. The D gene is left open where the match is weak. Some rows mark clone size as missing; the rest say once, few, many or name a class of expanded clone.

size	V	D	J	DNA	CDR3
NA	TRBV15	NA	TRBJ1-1	TGTGCCACCAGCAGAGATCTAAGAAACACTGAAGCTTTCTTT	CATSRDLRNTEAFF
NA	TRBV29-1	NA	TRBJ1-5	TGCAGCGTAAGGGAGGGCAATCAGCCCCAGCATTTT	CSVREGNQPQHF
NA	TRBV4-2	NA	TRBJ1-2	TGTGCCAGCAGCCAAGAAGCAGGGGACTATGGCTACACCTTC	CASSQEAGDYGYTF
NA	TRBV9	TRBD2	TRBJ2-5	TGTGCCAGCAGCGTAGCTCCTAGCGGGGGGGGGATCCAAGAGACCCAGTACTTC	CASSVAPSGGGIQETQYF
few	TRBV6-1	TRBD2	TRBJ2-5	TGTGCCAGCAGTGAAGGAAGAGCGGGGGGTTTTGAGACCCAGTACTTC	CASSEGRAGGFETQYF
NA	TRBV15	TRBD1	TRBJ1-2	TGTGCCACCAGCAGGACAACAGGGGGTGGCTATGGCTACACCTTC	CATSRTTGGGYGYTF
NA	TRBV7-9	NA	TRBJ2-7	TGTGCCAGCAGCTTGAGGCCCTACGAGCAGTACTTC	CASSLRPYEQYF
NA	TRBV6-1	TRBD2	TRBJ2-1	TGTGCCAGCAGACTAGCGGGAGGGCCCTACAATGAGCAGTTCTTC	CASRLAGGPYNEQFF
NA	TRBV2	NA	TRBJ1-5	TGTGCCAGCAGTACCCACTTTCAGCCCCAGCATTTT	CASSTHFQPQHF
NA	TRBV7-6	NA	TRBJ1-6	TGTGCCAGCAGTCCTGCCGAATATAAACAGGGCACGTATAATTCACCCCTCCACTTT	CASSPAEYKQGTYNSPLHF
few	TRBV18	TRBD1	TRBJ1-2	TGTGCCAGCTCACCGGGAGTCTCAGACAGGGGAGGCTATGGCTACACCTTC	CASSPGVSDRGGYGYTF
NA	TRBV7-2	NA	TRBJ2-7	TGTGCCAGCAGCTTAGGGCGGGGTCCGTCCTACGAGCAGTACTTC	CASSLGRGPSYEQYF
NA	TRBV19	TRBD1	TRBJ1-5	TGTGCCAGTATCCAAACAGGGGGCAATCAGCCCCAGCATTTT	CASIQTGGNQPQHF
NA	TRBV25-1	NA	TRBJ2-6	TGTGCCAGCAACGAGGGAACCTCTGGGGCCAACGTCCTGACTTTC	CASNEGTSGANVLTF
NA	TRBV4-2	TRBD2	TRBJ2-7	TGTGCCAGCAGCCCCTCCTTGTCAGCGGGGAACGAGCAGTACTTC	CASSPSLSAGNEQYF
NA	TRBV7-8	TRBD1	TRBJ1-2	TGTGCCAGCAGCCTCGGACAGGTTTATGGCTACACCTTC	CASSLGQVYGYTF
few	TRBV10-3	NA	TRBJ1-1	TGTGCCATCAGTGCCGAGCAAACTGAAGCTTTCTTT	CAISAEQTEAFF
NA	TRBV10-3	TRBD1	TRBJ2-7	TGTGCCATCTCCAACAGGGGTGTCTCCTACGAGCAGTACTTC	CAISNRGVSYEQYF
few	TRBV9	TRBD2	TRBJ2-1	TGTGCCAGCAGCCCACGAATGCAGACTAGCGGGAACAATGAGCAGTTCTTC	CASSPRMQTSGNNEQFF
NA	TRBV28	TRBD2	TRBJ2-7	TGTGCCAGCAGGATCGCCGGGACTAGCTCCCACGAGCAGTACTTC	CASRIAGTSSHEQYF
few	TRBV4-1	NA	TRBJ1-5	TGCGCCAGCAGCCAAGATGTAGAGGCGAATCAGCCCCAGCATTTT	CASSQDVEANQPQHF
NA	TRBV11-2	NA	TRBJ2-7	TGTGCCAGCAGCTTAGATCGGGCAGGGGCCTACGAGCAGTACTTC	CASSLDRAGAYEQYF
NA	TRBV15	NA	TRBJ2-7	TGTGCCACCGGCGCCGGGTCCTACGAGCAGTACTTC	CATGAGSYEQYF
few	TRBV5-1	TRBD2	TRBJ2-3	TGCGCCAGCAGCTTACAACTAGCGGGAGGGGCCGATACGCAGTATTTT	CASSLQLAGGADTQYF